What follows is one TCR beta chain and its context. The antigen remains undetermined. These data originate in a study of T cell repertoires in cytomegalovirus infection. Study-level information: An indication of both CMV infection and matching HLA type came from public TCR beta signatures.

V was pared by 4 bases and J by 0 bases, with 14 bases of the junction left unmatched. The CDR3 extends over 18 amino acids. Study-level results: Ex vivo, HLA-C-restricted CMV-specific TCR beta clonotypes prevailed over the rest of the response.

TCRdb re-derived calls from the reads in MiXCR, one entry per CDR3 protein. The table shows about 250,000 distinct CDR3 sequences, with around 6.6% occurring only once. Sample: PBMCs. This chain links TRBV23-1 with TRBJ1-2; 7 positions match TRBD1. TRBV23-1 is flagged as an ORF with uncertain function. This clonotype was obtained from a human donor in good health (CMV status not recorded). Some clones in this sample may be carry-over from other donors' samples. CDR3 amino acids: CASSPGGPLLRSNYGYTF. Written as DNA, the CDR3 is TGCGCCAGCAGTCCAGGGGGACCTCTTTTACGCTCTAACTATGGCTACACCTTC.